This TCR beta chain was found in a study of blood T cell repertoires in COVID-19. About the study: Sample material is recorded as cDNA or gDNA derived from T cells, B-cell-depleted T cells, or PBMCs.

TCRdb keeps only in-frame clones here, not all; method: immunoSEQ multiplex PCR. This table has fewer than 350,000 clones, approximately 91% appearing once. Those who participated ranged in age from about 18 to 89 years and resided in under 25 US areas. Which cohort a participant joined came from the clinical history participants gave. Symptom resolution, clearance, or two negative PCRs marked the recovered donors of Cohort 3. The junction had 6 bases not matched to a gene; V was cut back by 10 bases and J by 1 base. Germline values: CDR1 SGHTA, CDR2 FQGTGA. The CDR3 totals 13 residues. Source material: PBMCs or T cells enriched from blood (not recorded which). V and J are TRBV7-3 and TRBJ1-1, with 7 bases fitting TRBD1. The clonotype comes from a woman aged 40 to 49 who had recovered from COVID-19. CDR3 amino acids: CATSRQGNTEAFF. The CDR3 nucleotides read TGTGCCACTTCGCGACAGGGGAACACTGAAGCTTTCTTT. Complete variable domain (other parts from reference TRBV7-3 and TRBJ1-1): GAGVSQTPSNKVTEKGKYVELRCDPISGHTALYWYRQSLGQGPEFLIYFQGTGAADDSGLPNDRFFAVRPEGSVSTLKIQRTERGDSAVYLCATSRQGNTEAFFGQGTRLTVV.